This T cell receptor beta chain was sequenced in a study of blood T cells in healthy people across ages. CDR3 size: 18 residues. The germline V gene encodes CDR1 LGHNA and CDR2 YNFKEQ. With V trimmed by 3 bases and J by 0 bases, 10 bases remained unmatched. Then a second PCR, running about 6 to 12 cycles, was carried out with a sample-barcoded 5' primer and a J-beta primer mix. In TCRdb, the 5' RACE reads were re-called with MiXCR into one record per CDR3 protein. The sample yields 660,000 or so distinct CDR3 sequences, 58% seen once. The TCR was taken from a man in his 60s in good health. The chain uses TRBV4-2 and TRBJ2-1, with 8 bases identical to TRBD2. The sample was blood. CDR3 sequence reads: CASSQGPMAGGSYNEQFF. The CDR3 DNA reads as TGTGCCAGCAGCCAGGGCCCGATGGCGGGAGGCTCCTACAATGAGCAGTTCTTC.